The source of this TCR beta chain is a study of metastatic and nonmetastatic thyroid tumors. The CDR3 consists of 14 residues. Germline-derived CDR1 and CDR2 are SGHNT and YYREEE (reference sequence). Deletions cut 4 bases from V and 5 bases from J, with 16 bases between. Until they underwent thyroid surgery, no patient had received any treatment. The sample holds many counts of this clone. TCRdb reprocessed the PCR reads via MiXCR. The sample has about 16,000 clones, about 31% seen once. Sample: tumor tissue. V is TRBV5-4 and J is TRBJ2-7; possible D gene TRBD1, 6 bases. The TCR sequence derives from a female donor with papillary thyroid cancer or a benign thyroid nodule (not recorded which). Some clones in this sample may be carry-over from other donors' samples. The CDR3: CASSQQNRDHEQYF. CDR3 coding DNA: TGTGCCAGCAGCCAACAAAACAGGGACCACGAGCAGTACTTC.